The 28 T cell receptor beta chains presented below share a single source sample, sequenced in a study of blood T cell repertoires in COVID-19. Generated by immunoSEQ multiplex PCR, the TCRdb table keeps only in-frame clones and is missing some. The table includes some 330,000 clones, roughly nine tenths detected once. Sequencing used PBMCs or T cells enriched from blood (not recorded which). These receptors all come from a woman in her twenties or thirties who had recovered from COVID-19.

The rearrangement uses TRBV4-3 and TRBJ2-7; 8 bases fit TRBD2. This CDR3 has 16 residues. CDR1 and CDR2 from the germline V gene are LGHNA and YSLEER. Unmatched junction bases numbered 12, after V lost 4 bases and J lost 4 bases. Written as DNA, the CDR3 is TGCGCCAGCAGCCCTCAAGTGTATAGCGGGACGTACGAGCAGTACTTC. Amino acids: CASSPQVYSGTYEQYF.

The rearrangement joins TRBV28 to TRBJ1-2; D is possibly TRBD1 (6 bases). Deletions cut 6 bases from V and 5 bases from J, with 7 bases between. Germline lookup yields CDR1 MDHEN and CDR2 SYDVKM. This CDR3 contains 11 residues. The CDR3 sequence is CASSQGYGYTF. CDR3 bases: TGTGCCAGCAGCCAGGGGTATGGCTACACCTTC.

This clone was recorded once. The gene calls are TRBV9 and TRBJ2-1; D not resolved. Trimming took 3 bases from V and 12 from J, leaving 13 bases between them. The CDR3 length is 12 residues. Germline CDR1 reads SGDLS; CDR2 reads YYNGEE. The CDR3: CASSATPWRQFF. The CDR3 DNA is TGTGCCAGCAGCGCGACTCCCTGGAGGCAGTTCTTC.

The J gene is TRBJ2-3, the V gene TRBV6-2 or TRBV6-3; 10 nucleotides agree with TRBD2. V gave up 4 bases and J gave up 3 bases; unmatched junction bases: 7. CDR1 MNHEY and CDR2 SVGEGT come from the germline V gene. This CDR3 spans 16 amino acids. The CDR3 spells CASSSMKLAGTDTQYF. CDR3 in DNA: TGTGCCAGCAGTTCCATGAAACTAGCGGGGACAGATACGCAGTATTTT.

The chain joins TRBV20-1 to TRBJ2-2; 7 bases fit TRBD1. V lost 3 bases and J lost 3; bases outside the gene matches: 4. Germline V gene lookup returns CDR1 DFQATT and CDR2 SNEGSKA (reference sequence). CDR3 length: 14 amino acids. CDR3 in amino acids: CSASPQGYTGELFF. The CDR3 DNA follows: TGCAGTGCTAGTCCACAGGGGTACACCGGGGAGCTGTTTTTT.

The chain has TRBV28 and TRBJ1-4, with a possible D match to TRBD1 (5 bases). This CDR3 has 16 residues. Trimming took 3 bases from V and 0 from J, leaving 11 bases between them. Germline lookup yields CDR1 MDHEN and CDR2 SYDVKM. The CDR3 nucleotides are TGTGCCAGCAGTTTTGAGACAGTCGCAACTAATGAAAAACTGTTTTTT. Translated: CASSFETVATNEKLFF.

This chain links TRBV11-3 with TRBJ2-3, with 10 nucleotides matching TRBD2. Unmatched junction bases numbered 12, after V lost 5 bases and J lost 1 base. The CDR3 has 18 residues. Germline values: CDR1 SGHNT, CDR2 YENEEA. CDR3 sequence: CASSPPGVLAGGTDTQYF. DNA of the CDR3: TGTGCCAGCAGCCCCCCTGGGGTTCTAGCGGGGGGCACAGATACGCAGTATTTT.

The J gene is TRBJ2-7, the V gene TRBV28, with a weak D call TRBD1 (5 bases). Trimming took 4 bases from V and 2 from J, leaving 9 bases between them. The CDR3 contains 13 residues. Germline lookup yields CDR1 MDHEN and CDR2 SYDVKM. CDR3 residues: CASSSRQTYEQYF. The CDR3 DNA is TGTGCCAGCAGTTCTCGACAGACCTACGAGCAGTACTTC. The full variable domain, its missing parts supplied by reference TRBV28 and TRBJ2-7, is DVKVTQSSRYLVKRTGEKVFLECVQDMDHENMFWYRQDPGLGLRLIYFSYDVKMKEKGDIPEGYSVSREKKERFSLILESASTNQTSMYLCASSSRQTYEQYFGPGTRLTVT.

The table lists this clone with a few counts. The CDR3 region is CASSYRTRTSYEQYF. DNA for the CDR3: TGTGCCAGCAGTTACCGGACTAGGACGAGCTACGAGCAGTACTTC. The rearrangement links TRBV11-2 to TRBJ2-7; TRBD2 aligns across 7 bases. CDR1 and CDR2 from the germline V gene are SGHAT and FQNNGV. The junction had 11 bases not matched to a gene; V was cut back by 6 bases and J by 3 bases. This CDR3 comprises 15 residues.

The CDR3 DNA is TGTGCCACCAGTGACTCAGACAGGGCCGAGCAGTACTTC. Translation gives CATSDSDRAEQYF. The V gene is TRBV24-1, the J gene TRBJ2-7, with 7 bases fitting TRBD1. Germline trimming cut 4 bases from V and 6 bases from J; bases unmatched to any gene: 5. The CDR3 is 13 residues long. CDR1 and CDR2 (germline): KGHDR, SFDVKD.

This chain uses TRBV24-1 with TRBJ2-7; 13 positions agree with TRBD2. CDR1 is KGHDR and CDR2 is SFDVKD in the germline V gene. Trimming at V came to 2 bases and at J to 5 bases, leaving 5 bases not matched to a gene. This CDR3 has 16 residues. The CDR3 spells CATSDSTSGRVHEQYF. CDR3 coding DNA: TGTGCCACCAGTGATTCCACTAGCGGGAGGGTCCACGAGCAGTACTTC.

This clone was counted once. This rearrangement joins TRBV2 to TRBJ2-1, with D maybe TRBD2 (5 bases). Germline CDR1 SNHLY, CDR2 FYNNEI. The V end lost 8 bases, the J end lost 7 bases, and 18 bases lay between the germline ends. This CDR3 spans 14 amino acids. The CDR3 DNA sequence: TGTGCCAGCCATCCCCGGACTGACGCGAATGAGCAGTTCTTC. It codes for CASHPRTDANEQFF.

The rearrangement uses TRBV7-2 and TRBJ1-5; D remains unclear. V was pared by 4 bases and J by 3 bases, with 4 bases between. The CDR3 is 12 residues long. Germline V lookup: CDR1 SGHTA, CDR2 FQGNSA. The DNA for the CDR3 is TGTGCCAGCAGCTACAACAATCAGCCCCAGCATTTT. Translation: CASSYNNQPQHF.

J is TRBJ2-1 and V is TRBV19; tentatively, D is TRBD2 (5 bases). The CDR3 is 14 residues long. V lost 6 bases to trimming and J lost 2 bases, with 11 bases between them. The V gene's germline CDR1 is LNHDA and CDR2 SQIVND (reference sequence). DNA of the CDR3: TGTGCCAGTAGAGGACTCGGAACCTACAATGAGCAGTTCTTC. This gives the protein CASRGLGTYNEQFF.

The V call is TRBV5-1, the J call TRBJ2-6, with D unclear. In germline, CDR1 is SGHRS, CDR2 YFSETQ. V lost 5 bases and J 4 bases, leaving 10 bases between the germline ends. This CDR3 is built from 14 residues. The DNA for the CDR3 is TGCGCCAGCAGTCCCGGCGGCGGGGCCAACGTCCTGACTTTC. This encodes CASSPGGGANVLTF.

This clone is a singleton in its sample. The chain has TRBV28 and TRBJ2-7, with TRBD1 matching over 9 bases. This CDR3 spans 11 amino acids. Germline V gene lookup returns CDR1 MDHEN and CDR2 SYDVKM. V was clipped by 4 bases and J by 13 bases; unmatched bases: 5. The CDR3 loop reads CASSSTGGLYF. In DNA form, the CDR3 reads TGTGCCAGCAGTTCCACAGGGGGCCTTTACTTC.

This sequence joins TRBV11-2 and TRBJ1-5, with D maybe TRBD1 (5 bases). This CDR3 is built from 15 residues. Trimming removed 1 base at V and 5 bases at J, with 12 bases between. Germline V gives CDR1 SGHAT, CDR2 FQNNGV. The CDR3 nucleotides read TGTGCCAGCAGCTTAGGTACGGCAGGGCATCAGCCCCAGCATTTT. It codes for CASSLGTAGHQPQHF.

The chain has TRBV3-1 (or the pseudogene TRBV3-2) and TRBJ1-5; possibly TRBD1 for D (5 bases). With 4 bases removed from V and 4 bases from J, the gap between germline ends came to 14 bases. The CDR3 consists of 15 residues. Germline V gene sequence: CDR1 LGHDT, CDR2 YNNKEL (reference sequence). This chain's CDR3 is CASSLHPDSNQPQHF. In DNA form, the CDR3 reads TGTGCCAGCAGCCTTCATCCCGACAGTAATCAGCCCCAGCATTTT.

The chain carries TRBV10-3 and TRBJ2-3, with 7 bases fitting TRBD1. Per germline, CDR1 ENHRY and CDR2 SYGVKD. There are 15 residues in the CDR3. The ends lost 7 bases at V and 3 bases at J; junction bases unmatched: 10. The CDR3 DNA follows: TGTGCCATCAAGAAAGCGGCAGGGGGTACAGATACGCAGTATTTT. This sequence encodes CAIKKAAGGTDTQYF.

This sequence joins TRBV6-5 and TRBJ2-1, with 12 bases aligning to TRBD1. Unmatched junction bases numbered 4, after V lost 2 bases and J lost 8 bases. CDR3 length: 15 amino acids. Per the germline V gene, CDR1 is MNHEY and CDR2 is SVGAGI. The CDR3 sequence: CASSYTGQGADEQFF. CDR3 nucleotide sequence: TGTGCCAGCAGTTACACGGGACAGGGGGCCGATGAGCAGTTCTTC.

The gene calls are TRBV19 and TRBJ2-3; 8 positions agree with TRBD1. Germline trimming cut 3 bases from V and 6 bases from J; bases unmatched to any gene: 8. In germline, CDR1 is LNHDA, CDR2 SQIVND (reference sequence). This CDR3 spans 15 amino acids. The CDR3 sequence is CASSISGQDVDTQYF. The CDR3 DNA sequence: TGTGCCAGTAGTATTTCGGGACAGGACGTGGATACGCAGTATTTT.

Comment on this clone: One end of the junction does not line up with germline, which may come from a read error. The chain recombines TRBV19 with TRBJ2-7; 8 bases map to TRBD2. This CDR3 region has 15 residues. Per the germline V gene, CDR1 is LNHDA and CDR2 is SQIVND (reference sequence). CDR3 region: CASSLEAGVINEQYF. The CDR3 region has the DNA TGTGCCAGTAGTCTAGAAGCGGGAGTCATAAACGAGCAGTACTTC.

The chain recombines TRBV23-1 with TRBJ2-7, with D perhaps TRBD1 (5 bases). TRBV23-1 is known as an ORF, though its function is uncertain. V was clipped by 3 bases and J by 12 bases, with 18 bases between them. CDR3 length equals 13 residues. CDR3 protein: CASSQGRQDDPYF. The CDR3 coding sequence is TGCGCCAGCAGTCAGGGGCGGCAGGATGATCCGTACTTC.

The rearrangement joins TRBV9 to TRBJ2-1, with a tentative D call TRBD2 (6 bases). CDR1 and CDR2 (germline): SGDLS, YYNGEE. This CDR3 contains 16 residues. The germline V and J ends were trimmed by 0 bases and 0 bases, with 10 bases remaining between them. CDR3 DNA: TGTGCCAGCAGCGTAGAGGGGACTGACTCCTACAATGAGCAGTTCTTC. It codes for CASSVEGTDSYNEQFF.

The CDR3 reads CASSLSVFSQYF. CDR3 DNA sequence: TGTGCCAGCAGTTTGTCGGTATTCTCGCAGTATTTT. The V and J genes are TRBV28 and TRBJ2-3; D uncertain. The CDR3 sequence is 12 residues long. The V gene's germline CDR1 is MDHEN and CDR2 SYDVKM. V lost 3 bases and J lost 10, with 11 bases in between.

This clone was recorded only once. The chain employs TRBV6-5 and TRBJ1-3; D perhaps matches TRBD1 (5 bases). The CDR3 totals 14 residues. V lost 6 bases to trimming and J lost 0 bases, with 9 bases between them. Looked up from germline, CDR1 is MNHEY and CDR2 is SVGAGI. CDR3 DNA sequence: TGTGCCAGCAGAGACAGTAACTCTGGAAACACCATATATTTT. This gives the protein CASRDSNSGNTIYF.

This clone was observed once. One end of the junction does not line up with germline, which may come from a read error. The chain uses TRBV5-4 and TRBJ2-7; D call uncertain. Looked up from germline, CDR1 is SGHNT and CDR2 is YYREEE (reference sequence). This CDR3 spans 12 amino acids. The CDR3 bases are TGTGCCAGCAGCTTGGACAGCACCCAGGAAAACTTC. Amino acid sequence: CASSLDSTQENF.

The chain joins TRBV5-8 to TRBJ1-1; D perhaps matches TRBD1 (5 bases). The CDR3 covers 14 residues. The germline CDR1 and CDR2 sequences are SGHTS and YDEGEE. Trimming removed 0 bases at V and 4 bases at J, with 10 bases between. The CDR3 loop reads CASSLVRGSTEAFF. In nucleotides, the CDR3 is TGTGCCAGCAGCTTGGTTAGGGGTAGCACTGAAGCTTTCTTT.